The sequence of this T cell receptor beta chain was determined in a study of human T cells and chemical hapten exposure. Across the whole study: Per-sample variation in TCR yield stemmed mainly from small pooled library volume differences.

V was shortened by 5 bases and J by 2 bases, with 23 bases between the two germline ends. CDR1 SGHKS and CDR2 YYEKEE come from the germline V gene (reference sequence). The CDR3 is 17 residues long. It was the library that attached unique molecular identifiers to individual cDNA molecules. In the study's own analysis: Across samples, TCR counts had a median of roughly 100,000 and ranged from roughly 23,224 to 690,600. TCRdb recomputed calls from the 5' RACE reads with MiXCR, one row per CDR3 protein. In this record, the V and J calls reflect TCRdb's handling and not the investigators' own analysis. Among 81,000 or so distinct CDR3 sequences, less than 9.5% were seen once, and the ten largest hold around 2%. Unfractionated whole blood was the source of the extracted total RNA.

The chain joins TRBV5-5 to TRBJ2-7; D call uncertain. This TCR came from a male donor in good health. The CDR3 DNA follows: TGTGCCAGCAGTTTATTGGGTAGTATCCCTCTAACCTACGAGCAGTACTTC. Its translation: CASSLLGSIPLTYEQYF.